Listed below are T cell receptor beta chains from one sample, sequenced in a study of blood T cell repertoires in COVID-19. Assay: immunoSEQ multiplex PCR; the TCRdb copy retains only in-frame clones and omits some. Found here are some 150,000 clones, roughly 90% of them singletons; the top ten hold 0.95% to 1.5%. The sequenced sample was PBMCs or T cells enriched from blood (not recorded which). Receptors originate from a human donor with acute COVID-19. The donor label of this sample is uncertain. The CDR3 runs from the conserved cysteine through the conserved F or W. The order of the fields is clone size, CDR3 length, V gene, J gene, D gene, CDR3 DNA, CDR3 protein. A D gene is named only where the DNA matches it firmly. Size tells how often a clone was seen (once, few, many) or the class of an expanded clone, and some rows leave it out.

clone size: -; CDR3 length: 18; V gene: TRBV9; J gene: TRBJ2-1; D gene: TRBD2; CDR3 DNA: TGTGCCAGCAGCGTAGGAGGTAGCGGGGGGGCCCACTACAATGAGCAGTTCTTC; CDR3 protein: CASSVGGSGGAHYNEQFF
clone size: -; CDR3 length: 17; V gene: TRBV9; J gene: TRBJ2-3; D gene: -; CDR3 DNA: TGTGCCAGCAGCATAGGCCCTTTTCCCCAGGGTTCAGATACGCAGTATTTT; CDR3 protein: CASSIGPFPQGSDTQYF
clone size: -; CDR3 length: 17; V gene: TRBV7-8; J gene: TRBJ2-3; D gene: TRBD2; CDR3 DNA: TGTGCCAGCAGCCCAGTTGGTGGCGGGGGGGCCGCAGATACGCAGTATTTT; CDR3 protein: CASSPVGGGGAADTQYF
clone size: -; CDR3 length: 15; V gene: TRBV6-5; J gene: TRBJ1-5; D gene: -; CDR3 DNA: TGTGCCAGCAGGGCAGGGGTAGATAGCAATCAGCCCCAGCATTTT; CDR3 protein: CASRAGVDSNQPQHF
clone size: -; CDR3 length: 16; V gene: TRBV5-5; J gene: TRBJ2-5; D gene: -; CDR3 DNA: TGTGCCAGCACAATAGTTTTACCGGGGATCCAAGAGACCCAGTACTTC; CDR3 protein: CASTIVLPGIQETQYF
clone size: -; CDR3 length: 16; V gene: TRBV9; J gene: TRBJ1-2; D gene: -; CDR3 DNA: TGTGCCAGCAGCGTAGTTGAGGCAGGGTTAAGCTATGGCTACACCTTC; CDR3 protein: CASSVVEAGLSYGYTF
clone size: once; CDR3 length: 17; V gene: TRBV6-2/TRBV6-3; J gene: TRBJ2-1; D gene: TRBD2; CDR3 DNA: TGTGCCAGCAGTTCGAACAGCGGGGGGGCAACGTACAATGAGCAGTTCTTC; CDR3 protein: CASSSNSGGATYNEQFF
clone size: -; CDR3 length: 15; V gene: TRBV6-5; J gene: TRBJ2-5; D gene: TRBD2; CDR3 DNA: TGTGCCAGCAACTCGGGACTAGCGGGGCAAGAGACCCAGTACTTC; CDR3 protein: CASNSGLAGQETQYF
clone size: -; CDR3 length: 14; V gene: TRBV27; J gene: TRBJ1-2; D gene: -; CDR3 DNA: TGTGCCAGCAGTAAACAGAGCCCTAACTATGGCTACACCTTC; CDR3 protein: CASSKQSPNYGYTF
clone size: -; CDR3 length: 12; V gene: TRBV7-2; J gene: TRBJ2-7; D gene: -; CDR3 DNA: TGTGCCAGCAGCCAGGGAGGCCGGGAGCAGTACTTC; CDR3 protein: CASSQGGREQYF
clone size: few; CDR3 length: 18; V gene: TRBV30; J gene: TRBJ1-3; D gene: TRBD1; CDR3 DNA: TGTGCCTGGAGTGTACAAGGCGTTGGCAGGGGGCCTGGAAACACCATATATTTT; CDR3 protein: CAWSVQGVGRGPGNTIYF
clone size: -; CDR3 length: 15; V gene: TRBV18; J gene: TRBJ2-3; D gene: -; CDR3 DNA: TGTGCCAGCTCACCACCTGGCGGGCCTCCAGATACGCAGTATTTT; CDR3 protein: CASSPPGGPPDTQYF
clone size: -; CDR3 length: 15; V gene: TRBV4-2; J gene: TRBJ2-5; D gene: TRBD2; CDR3 DNA: TGTGCCAGCAGCCATTTTAGCGGGGGTCAAGAGACCCAGTACTTC; CDR3 protein: CASSHFSGGQETQYF
clone size: once; CDR3 length: 17; V gene: TRBV7-9; J gene: TRBJ2-5; D gene: TRBD2; CDR3 DNA: TGTGCCAGCAGCTTCCGACTAGCGGGGGGGCTGAGGGAGACCCAGTACTTC; CDR3 protein: CASSFRLAGGLRETQYF
clone size: -; CDR3 length: 17; V gene: TRBV28; J gene: TRBJ2-3; D gene: TRBD2; CDR3 DNA: TGTGCCAGCAGTTATCTAGCGGGGGCTTTGGGCACAGATACGCAGTATTTT; CDR3 protein: CASSYLAGALGTDTQYF
clone size: once; CDR3 length: 18; V gene: TRBV19; J gene: TRBJ1-5; D gene: TRBD1; CDR3 DNA: TGTGCCAGTAGTATACGTCCCCCAGGGGGCACCAGCAATCAGCCCCAGCATTTT; CDR3 protein: CASSIRPPGGTSNQPQHF
clone size: -; CDR3 length: 11; V gene: TRBV20-1; J gene: TRBJ1-1; D gene: -; CDR3 DNA: TGCAGTGCTAGACGCGACACTGAAGCTTTCTTT; CDR3 protein: CSARRDTEAFF
clone size: few; CDR3 length: 17; V gene: TRBV5-8; J gene: TRBJ2-6; D gene: TRBD2; CDR3 DNA: TGTGCCAGCAGCTTGAGGCGGGGGTCACTTCTCGCCAACGTCCTGACTTTC; CDR3 protein: CASSLRRGSLLANVLTF
clone size: -; CDR3 length: 14; V gene: TRBV28; J gene: TRBJ1-1; D gene: -; CDR3 DNA: TGTGCCAGCAGCGAAACAGGGCTGAACACTGAAGCTTTCTTT; CDR3 protein: CASSETGLNTEAFF
clone size: -; CDR3 length: 15; V gene: TRBV28; J gene: TRBJ1-5; D gene: -; CDR3 DNA: TGTGCCAGCAATACGGGGAGAAGGAGCAATCAGCCCCAGCATTTT; CDR3 protein: CASNTGRRSNQPQHF
clone size: few; CDR3 length: 16; V gene: TRBV30; J gene: TRBJ1-3; D gene: TRBD1; CDR3 DNA: TGTGCCTGGAGTTCCCAGACAGGGCTAATTGGAAACACCATATATTTT; CDR3 protein: CAWSSQTGLIGNTIYF
clone size: -; CDR3 length: 17; V gene: TRBV9; J gene: TRBJ2-1; D gene: TRBD2; CDR3 DNA: TGTGCCAGCAGTCCCTCCAGGTTTAGCGGGGGTTACAATGAGCAGTTCTTC; CDR3 protein: CASSPSRFSGGYNEQFF
clone size: -; CDR3 length: 16; V gene: TRBV7-8; J gene: TRBJ1-1; D gene: -; CDR3 DNA: TGTGCCAGCAGCTTAAAGGTGTCGGGTCTGGGCACTGAAGCTTTCTTT; CDR3 protein: CASSLKVSGLGTEAFF
clone size: -; CDR3 length: 17; V gene: TRBV5-1; J gene: TRBJ2-3; D gene: TRBD2; CDR3 DNA: TGCGCCAGCAGCTTGGGCGGTAGCGGGGACTTCACAGATACGCAGTATTTT; CDR3 protein: CASSLGGSGDFTDTQYF
clone size: -; CDR3 length: 17; V gene: TRBV19; J gene: TRBJ1-5; D gene: TRBD1; CDR3 DNA: TGTGCCAGTAGTATCCCCTTGGACAGGGAAGGCAATCAGCCCCAGCATTTT; CDR3 protein: CASSIPLDREGNQPQHF
clone size: -; CDR3 length: 15; V gene: TRBV4-3; J gene: TRBJ1-4; D gene: -; CDR3 DNA: TGCGCCAGCAGCCAAGAGAGCAGGGGTCGTGAAAAACTGTTTTTT; CDR3 protein: CASSQESRGREKLFF
clone size: -; CDR3 length: 13; V gene: TRBV5-4; J gene: TRBJ1-1; D gene: -; CDR3 DNA: TGTGCCAGCAGCTTAGTACCCGGGACTGAAGCTTTCTTT; CDR3 protein: CASSLVPGTEAFF
clone size: -; CDR3 length: 15; V gene: TRBV7-3; J gene: TRBJ1-4; D gene: TRBD1; CDR3 DNA: TGTGCCAGCAGTCTTAGGGGGCGGGATAATGAAAAACTGTTTTTT; CDR3 protein: CASSLRGRDNEKLFF
clone size: -; CDR3 length: 16; V gene: TRBV7-7; J gene: TRBJ2-3; D gene: TRBD2; CDR3 DNA: TGTGCCAGCAGCCCACTAGCGGGGGGGAAAATAGATACGCAGTATTTT; CDR3 protein: CASSPLAGGKIDTQYF
clone size: -; CDR3 length: 14; V gene: TRBV19; J gene: TRBJ2-7; D gene: -; CDR3 DNA: TGTGCCAGTAGTTCTCAACAGGGAGCATACGAGCAGTACTTC; CDR3 protein: CASSSQQGAYEQYF
clone size: -; CDR3 length: 13; V gene: TRBV24-1; J gene: TRBJ1-1; D gene: TRBD1; CDR3 DNA: TGTGCCACCATCGGACAGGGAGACACTGAAGCTTTCTTT; CDR3 protein: CATIGQGDTEAFF
clone size: -; CDR3 length: 18; V gene: TRBV19; J gene: TRBJ2-4; D gene: TRBD2; CDR3 DNA: TGTGCCAGTAGTATAGGGCTAGCGGGGACTAAAGCCAAAAACATTCAGTACTTC; CDR3 protein: CASSIGLAGTKAKNIQYF
clone size: once; CDR3 length: 16; V gene: TRBV6-1; J gene: TRBJ2-1; D gene: TRBD2; CDR3 DNA: TGTGCCAGCAGTGACCGACTAGCGGGGGGTGTGAATGAGCAGTTCTTC; CDR3 protein: CASSDRLAGGVNEQFF
clone size: -; CDR3 length: 14; V gene: TRBV5-4; J gene: TRBJ2-3; D gene: -; CDR3 DNA: TGTGCCAGCAGCTTTGGGCTAAGCGGGGATACGCAGTATTTT; CDR3 protein: CASSFGLSGDTQYF
clone size: once; CDR3 length: 13; V gene: TRBV11-3; J gene: TRBJ1-1; D gene: -; CDR3 DNA: TGTGCCAGCAGCTTGGAGAGGAACACTGAAGCTTTCTTT; CDR3 protein: CASSLERNTEAFF
clone size: -; CDR3 length: 15; V gene: TRBV7-9; J gene: TRBJ2-2; D gene: -; CDR3 DNA: TGTGCCAGCAGCTTTGGGACAATAAACACCGGGGAGCTGTTTTTT; CDR3 protein: CASSFGTINTGELFF
clone size: -; CDR3 length: 13; V gene: TRBV2; J gene: TRBJ1-1; D gene: -; CDR3 DNA: TGTGCCACCCGGGAGCGGGAGGACACTGAAGCTTTCTTT; CDR3 protein: CATREREDTEAFF